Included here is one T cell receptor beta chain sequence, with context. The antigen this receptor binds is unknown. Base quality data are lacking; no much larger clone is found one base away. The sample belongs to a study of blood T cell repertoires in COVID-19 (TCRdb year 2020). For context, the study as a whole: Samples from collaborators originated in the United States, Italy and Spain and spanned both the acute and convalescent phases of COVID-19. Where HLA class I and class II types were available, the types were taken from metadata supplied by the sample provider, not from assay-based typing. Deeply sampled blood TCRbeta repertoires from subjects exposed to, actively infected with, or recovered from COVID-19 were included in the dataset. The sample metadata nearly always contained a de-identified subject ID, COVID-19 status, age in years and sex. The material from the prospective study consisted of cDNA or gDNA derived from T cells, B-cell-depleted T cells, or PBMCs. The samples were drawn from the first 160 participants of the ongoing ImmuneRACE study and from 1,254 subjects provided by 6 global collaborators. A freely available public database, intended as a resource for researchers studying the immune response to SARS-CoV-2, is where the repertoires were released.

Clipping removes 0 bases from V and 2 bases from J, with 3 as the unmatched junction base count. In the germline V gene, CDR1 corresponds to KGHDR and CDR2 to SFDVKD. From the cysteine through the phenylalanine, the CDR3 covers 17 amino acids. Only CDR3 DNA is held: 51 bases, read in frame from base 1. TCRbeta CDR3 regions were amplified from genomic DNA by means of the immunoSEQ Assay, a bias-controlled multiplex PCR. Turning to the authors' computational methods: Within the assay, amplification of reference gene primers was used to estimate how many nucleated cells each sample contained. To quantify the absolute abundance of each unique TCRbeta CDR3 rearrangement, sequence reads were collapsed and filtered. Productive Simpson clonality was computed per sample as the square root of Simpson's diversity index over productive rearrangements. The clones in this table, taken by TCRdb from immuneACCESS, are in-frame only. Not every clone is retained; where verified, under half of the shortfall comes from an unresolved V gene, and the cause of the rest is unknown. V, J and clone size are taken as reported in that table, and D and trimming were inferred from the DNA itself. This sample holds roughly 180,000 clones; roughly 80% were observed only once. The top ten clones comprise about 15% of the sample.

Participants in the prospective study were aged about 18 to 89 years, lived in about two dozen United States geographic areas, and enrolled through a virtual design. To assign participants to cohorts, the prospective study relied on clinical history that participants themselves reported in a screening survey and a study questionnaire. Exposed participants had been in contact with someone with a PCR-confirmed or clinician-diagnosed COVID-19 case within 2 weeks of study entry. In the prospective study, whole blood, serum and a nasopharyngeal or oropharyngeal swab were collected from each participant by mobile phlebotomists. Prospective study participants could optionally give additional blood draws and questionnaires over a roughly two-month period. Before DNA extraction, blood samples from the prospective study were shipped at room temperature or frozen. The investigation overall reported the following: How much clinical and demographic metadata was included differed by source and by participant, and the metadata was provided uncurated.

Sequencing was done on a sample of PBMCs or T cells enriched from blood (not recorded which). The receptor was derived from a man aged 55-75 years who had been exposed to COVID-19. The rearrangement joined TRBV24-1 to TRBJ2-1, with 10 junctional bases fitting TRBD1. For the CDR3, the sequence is CATSDLTGTGAYNEQFF. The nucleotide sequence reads TGTGCCACCAGTGATTTGACCGGGACAGGGGCCTACAATGAGCAGTTCTTC.